A selection of T cell receptor beta chains follows, all from one sample in a study of blood T cell repertoires in COVID-19. The table came from immunoSEQ multiplex PCR; TCRdb's copy has only in-frame clones and leaves some out. The sample yields 60,000 to 70,000 clones, more than 75% seen once. The specimen was peripheral blood. These TCRs come from a woman aged 60-75 years with acute or convalescent COVID-19. Both conserved end residues are part of each CDR3. The order of the fields is J gene, V gene, CDR3 protein.

j_call: TRBJ2-1; v_call: TRBV6-5; cdr3_aa: CASSLDTYNEQFF
j_call: TRBJ2-3; v_call: TRBV19; cdr3_aa: CASRQDYTDTQYF
j_call: TRBJ2-1; v_call: TRBV9; cdr3_aa: CASSVSGSSYNEQFF
j_call: TRBJ2-1; v_call: TRBV6-2/TRBV6-3; cdr3_aa: CASSFLRTSGRADYNEQFF
j_call: TRBJ1-3; v_call: TRBV9; cdr3_aa: CASSVGPGGNTIYF
j_call: TRBJ1-1; v_call: TRBV11-2; cdr3_aa: CASSLAGVNTEAFF
j_call: TRBJ2-2; v_call: TRBV7-3; cdr3_aa: CASSSQGANTGELFF
j_call: TRBJ1-1; v_call: TRBV5-6; cdr3_aa: CASSWEANTEAFF
j_call: TRBJ1-5; v_call: TRBV28; cdr3_aa: CASSRQGAGNQPQHF
j_call: TRBJ1-4; v_call: TRBV6-6; cdr3_aa: CASNYEQRANEKLFF
j_call: TRBJ1-4; v_call: TRBV5-1; cdr3_aa: CASSRRTGGNEKLFF
j_call: TRBJ2-1; v_call: TRBV6-1; cdr3_aa: CASSEINQGPGLNEQFF
j_call: TRBJ2-1; v_call: TRBV2; cdr3_aa: CASSEAAGSYNEQFF
j_call: TRBJ1-5; v_call: TRBV3-1/TRBV3-2; cdr3_aa: CASSHGQTLNQPQHF
j_call: TRBJ2-3; v_call: TRBV4-3; cdr3_aa: CASSQDIQRASGVTDTQYF
j_call: TRBJ2-1; v_call: TRBV19; cdr3_aa: CASSSSSSWSSYNEQFF
j_call: TRBJ2-5; v_call: TRBV10-3; cdr3_aa: CAISGTGDPYQETQYF
j_call: TRBJ1-4; v_call: TRBV4-3; cdr3_aa: CASSQGGGTGLEKLFF
j_call: TRBJ2-5; v_call: TRBV18; cdr3_aa: CASSPTGERETQYF
j_call: TRBJ1-1; v_call: TRBV2; cdr3_aa: CASKGGQDNGAFF
j_call: TRBJ2-1; v_call: TRBV9; cdr3_aa: CASSGGGGEYNEQFF
j_call: TRBJ2-2; v_call: TRBV6-1; cdr3_aa: CASSEAGTFDTGELFF
j_call: TRBJ1-1; v_call: TRBV5-1; cdr3_aa: CASSLSGFTEAFF
j_call: TRBJ1-6; v_call: TRBV7-9; cdr3_aa: CASRPPQGNSPLHF
j_call: TRBJ2-5; v_call: TRBV10-3; cdr3_aa: CAISETPGLVEETQYF
j_call: TRBJ1-1; v_call: TRBV12-2; cdr3_aa: CASRPRVGEVAEAFF
j_call: TRBJ2-1; v_call: TRBV6-6; cdr3_aa: CASSRTNRGQGEAGDLSRNEQFF
j_call: TRBJ2-3; v_call: TRBV2; cdr3_aa: CASSEARVDTQYF